This T cell receptor beta chain was sequenced for a study of cytomegalovirus exposure and HLA in healthy donors. Points from the study as a whole: Compared with the approximately 680-donor mean, an Asian-associated ancestry cluster reportedly had fewer N-insertions, according to a later analysis. Researchers reportedly found TCR beta sequences accurately predicted most subjects' HLA-A and HLA-B alleles. Overall, approximately 150 TCR beta chains were annotated as cytomegalovirus-associated.

Regarding this clone: As yet, its antigen is unknown.

It was with 60 Vbeta and 13 Jbeta primers that the PCR ran. Sequencing used immunoSEQ multiplex PCR; TCRdb keeps in-frame clones, though not all of them. Among about 130,000 clones listed, just under 75% were seen once. This CDR3 has 14 residues. Per germline, CDR1 SGHRS and CDR2 YFSETQ. Trimming took 0 bases from V and 9 from J, leaving 10 bases between them. The source is a man aged 55-75 years in good health and CMV-seropositive. Source material: PBMCs. This chain joins TRBV5-1 and TRBJ1-6, with D uncertain. CDR3 nucleotides: TGCGCCAGCAGCTTGGGGGAGCCCCTTTCACCCCTCCACTTT. This sequence encodes CASSLGEPLSPLHF.